The T cell receptor (beta chain) under discussion was sequenced for a study of high-grade serous ovarian cancer treatment subgroups. Study-level information: Mean per sample: around 13,000 reads, 6,500 to 9,000 unique TCR beta rearrangements. Study outcomes and limitations: Repertoire similarity ranged about 0.095 to 0.79 between tumors of one patient. Spatial context was lost because tumors were sequenced in bulk. CDR1 and CDR2 were left unanalyzed; analyses focused on CDR3.

Tumor tissue was taken before any definitive surgery or chemotherapy was given. Turning to this clone: Its antigen is unknown.

This CDR3 region has 10 residues. Germline CDR1 is SGHDT and CDR2 is YYEEEE. The V end was cut by 4 bases, the J end by 12 bases, with 11 bases between. Sequencing was performed with immunoSEQ multiplex PCR; in TCRdb, only in-frame clones are kept and a portion is missing. Of 15,000 to 20,000 clones detected, under 85% appear once; the ten largest clones hold around 4.2%. The clonotype originates from a human donor with high-grade serous ovarian cancer. Source material: tumor tissue. This chain uses TRBV5-6 with TRBJ2-7; the D is unclear. DNA for the CDR3: TGTGCCAGCAGCCCCGGCACTGGGTACTTC. It translates to CASSPGTGYF.